This TCR beta chain comes out of a study of shared clonotypes between healthy human individuals. Study context: Each donor contributed plates that comprised three CD4 naive, three CD4 memory, two CD8 naive and one CD8 memory.

Clones were sequenced by immunoSEQ multiplex PCR, and TCRdb holds only the in-frame ones, with some missing. The table lists 600,000 to 800,000 clones, over 60% of them singletons. Germline V gene lookup returns CDR1 LNHDA and CDR2 SQIVND (reference sequence). CDR3 size: 13 residues. The V gene lost 4 bases and the J gene lost 8 bases, with 11 bases spanning the gap. This sequence joins TRBV19 and TRBJ1-4; no definite D call. Material for sequencing was memory CD4+ T cells sorted from blood. Sample subset: CD45RA-negative fraction. This sequence originates from a woman aged 30 to 39 in good health. In nucleotides, the CDR3 is TGTGCCAGTAGTAAGTTAGGAACCGAAAAACTGTTTTTT. Translating it yields CASSKLGTEKLFF. Together with reference TRBV19 and TRBJ1-4, the CDR3 gives the full variable domain: DGGITQSPKYLFRKEGQNVTLSCEQNLNHDAMYWYRQDPGQGLRLIYYSQIVNDFQKGDIAEGYSVSREKKESFPLTVTSAQKNPTAFYLCASSKLGTEKLFFGSGTQLSVL.